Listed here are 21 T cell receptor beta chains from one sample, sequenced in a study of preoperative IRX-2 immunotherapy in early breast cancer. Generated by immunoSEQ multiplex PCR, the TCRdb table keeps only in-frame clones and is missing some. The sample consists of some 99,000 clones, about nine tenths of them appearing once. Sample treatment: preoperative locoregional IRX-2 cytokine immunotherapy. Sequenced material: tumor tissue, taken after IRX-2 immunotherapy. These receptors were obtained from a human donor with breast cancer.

The CDR3 sequence is CASSSQGGTEAFF. In DNA, the CDR3 is TGTGCCAGCAGTTCACAGGGCGGCACTGAAGCTTTCTTT. J is TRBJ1-1 and V is TRBV6-7; D is possibly TRBD1 (6 bases). TRBV6-7 carries the ORF label, with uncertain function. Deletions cut 4 bases from V and 4 bases from J, with 10 bases between. This CDR3 has 13 residues.

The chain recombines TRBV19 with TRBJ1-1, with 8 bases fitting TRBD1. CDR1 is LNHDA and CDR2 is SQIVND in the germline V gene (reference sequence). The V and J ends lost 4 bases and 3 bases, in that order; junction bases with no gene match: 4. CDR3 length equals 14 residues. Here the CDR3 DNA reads TGTGCCAGTAGTACCCGACAGGGGTACACTGAAGCTTTCTTT. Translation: CASSTRQGYTEAFF.

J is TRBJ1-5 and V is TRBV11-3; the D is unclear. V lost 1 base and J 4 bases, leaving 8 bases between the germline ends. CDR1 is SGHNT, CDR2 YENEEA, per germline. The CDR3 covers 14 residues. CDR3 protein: CASSLGPSNQPQHF. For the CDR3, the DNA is TGTGCCAGCAGCTTAGGTCCCTCTAATCAGCCCCAGCATTTT.

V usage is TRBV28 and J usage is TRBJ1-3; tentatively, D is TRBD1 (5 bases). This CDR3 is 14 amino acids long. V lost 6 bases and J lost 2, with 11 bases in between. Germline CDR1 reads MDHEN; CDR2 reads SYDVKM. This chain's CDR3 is CASRARQPGNTIYF. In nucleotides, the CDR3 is TGTGCCAGCAGGGCAAGACAGCCTGGAAACACCATATATTTT.

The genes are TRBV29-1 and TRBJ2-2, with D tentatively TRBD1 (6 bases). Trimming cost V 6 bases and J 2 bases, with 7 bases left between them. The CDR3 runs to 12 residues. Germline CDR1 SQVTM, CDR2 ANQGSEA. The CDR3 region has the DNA TGCAGCGTACAGGGTAACACCGGGGAGCTGTTTTTT. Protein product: CSVQGNTGELFF.

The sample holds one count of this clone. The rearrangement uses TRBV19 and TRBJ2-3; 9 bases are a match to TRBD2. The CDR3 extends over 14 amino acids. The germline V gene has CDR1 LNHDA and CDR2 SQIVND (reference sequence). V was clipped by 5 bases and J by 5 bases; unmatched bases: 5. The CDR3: CASSASGVEDTQYF. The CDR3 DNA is TGTGCCAGTAGTGCTAGCGGGGTAGAAGATACGCAGTATTTT.

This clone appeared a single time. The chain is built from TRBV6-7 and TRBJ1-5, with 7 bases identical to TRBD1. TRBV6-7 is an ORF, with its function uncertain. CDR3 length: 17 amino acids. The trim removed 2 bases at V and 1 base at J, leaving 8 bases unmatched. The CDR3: CASSYRGKGASNQPQHF. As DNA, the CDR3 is TGTGCCAGCAGTTACAGGGGAAAGGGGGCAAGCAATCAGCCCCAGCATTTT.

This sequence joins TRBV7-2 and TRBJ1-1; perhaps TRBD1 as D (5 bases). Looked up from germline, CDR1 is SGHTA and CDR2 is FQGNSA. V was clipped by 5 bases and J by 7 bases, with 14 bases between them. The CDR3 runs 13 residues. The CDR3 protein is CASSPWGEGEAFF. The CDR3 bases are TGTGCCAGCAGCCCCTGGGGGGAGGGTGAAGCTTTCTTT.

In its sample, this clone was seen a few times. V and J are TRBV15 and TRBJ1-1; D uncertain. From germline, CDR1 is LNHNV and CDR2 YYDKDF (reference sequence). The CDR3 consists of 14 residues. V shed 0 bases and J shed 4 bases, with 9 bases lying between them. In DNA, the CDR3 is TGTGCCACCAGCAGAGATACTAGGACCACTGAAGCTTTCTTT. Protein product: CATSRDTRTTEAFF.

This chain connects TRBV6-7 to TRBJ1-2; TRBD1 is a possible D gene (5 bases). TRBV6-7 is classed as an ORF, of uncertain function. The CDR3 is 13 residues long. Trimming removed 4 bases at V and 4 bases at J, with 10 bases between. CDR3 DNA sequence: TGTGCCAGCAGTTTTGGGGCGATCTATGGCTACACCTTC. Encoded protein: CASSFGAIYGYTF.

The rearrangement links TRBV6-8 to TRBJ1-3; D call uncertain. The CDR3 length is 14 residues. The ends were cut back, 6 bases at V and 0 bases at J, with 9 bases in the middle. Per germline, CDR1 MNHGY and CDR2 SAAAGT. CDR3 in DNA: TGTGCCAGCAGGGACCCGTACTCTGGAAACACCATATATTTT. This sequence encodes CASRDPYSGNTIYF.

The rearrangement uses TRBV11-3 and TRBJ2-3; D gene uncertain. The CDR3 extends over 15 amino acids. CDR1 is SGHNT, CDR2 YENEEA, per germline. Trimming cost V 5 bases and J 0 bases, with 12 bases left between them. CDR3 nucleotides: TGTGCCAGCAGCCCAGGTCGCGCGAGCACAGATACGCAGTATTTT. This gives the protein CASSPGRASTDTQYF.

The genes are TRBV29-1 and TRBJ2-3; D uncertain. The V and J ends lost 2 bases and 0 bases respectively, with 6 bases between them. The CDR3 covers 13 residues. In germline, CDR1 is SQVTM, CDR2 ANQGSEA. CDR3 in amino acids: CSVEKFSTDTQYF. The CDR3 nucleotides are TGCAGCGTTGAAAAGTTTAGCACAGATACGCAGTATTTT.

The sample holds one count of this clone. The CDR3 sequence: CASSTGDYSNQPQHF. In nucleotides, the CDR3 is TGCGCCAGCTCAACAGGAGATTATAGCAATCAGCCCCAGCATTTT. The rearrangement joins TRBV5-1 to TRBJ1-5; a possible D gene is TRBD1 (5 bases). V lost 7 bases and J 0 bases, leaving 14 bases between the germline ends. Germline CDR1 SGHRS, CDR2 YFSETQ. CDR3 length equals 15 residues.

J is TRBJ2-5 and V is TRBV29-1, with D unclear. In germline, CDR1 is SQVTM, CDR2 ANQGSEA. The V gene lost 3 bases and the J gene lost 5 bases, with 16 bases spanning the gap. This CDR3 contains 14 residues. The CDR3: CSVDSTGIGETQYF. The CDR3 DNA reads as TGCAGCGTTGATTCCACTGGGATTGGGGAGACCCAGTACTTC.

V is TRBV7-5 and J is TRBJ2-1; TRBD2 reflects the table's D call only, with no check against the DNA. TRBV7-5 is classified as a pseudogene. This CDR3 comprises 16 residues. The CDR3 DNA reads TGTGCCAGCAGCTTAGGTTGGCGGGGGGGCGGAAATGAGCAGTTCTTC. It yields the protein CASSLGWRGGGNEQFF.

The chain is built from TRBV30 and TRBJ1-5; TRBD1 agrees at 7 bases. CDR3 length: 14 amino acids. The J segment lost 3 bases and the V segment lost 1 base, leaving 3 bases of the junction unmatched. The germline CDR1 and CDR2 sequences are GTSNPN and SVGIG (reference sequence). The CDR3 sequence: CAWSGGQDNQPQHF. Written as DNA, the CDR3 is TGTGCCTGGAGTGGAGGACAGGACAATCAGCCCCAGCATTTT. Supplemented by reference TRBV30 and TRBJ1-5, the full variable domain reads SQTIHQWPATLVQPVGSPLSLECTVEGTSNPNLYWYRQAAGRGLQLLFYSVGIGQISSEVPQNLSASRPQDRQFILSSKKLLLSDSGFYLCAWSGGQDNQPQHFGDGTRLSIL.

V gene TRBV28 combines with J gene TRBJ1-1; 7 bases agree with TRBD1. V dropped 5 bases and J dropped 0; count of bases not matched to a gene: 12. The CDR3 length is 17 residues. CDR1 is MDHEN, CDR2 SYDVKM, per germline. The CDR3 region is CASSGKGAQFLNTEAFF. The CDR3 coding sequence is TGTGCCAGCAGTGGGAAGGGGGCCCAATTTCTGAACACTGAAGCTTTCTTT.

CDR3 sequence: CASSLRDRGRGYEQYF. CDR3 bases: TGTGCCAGCAGTTTACGCGACAGGGGGCGAGGCTACGAGCAGTACTTC. The chain recombines TRBV28 with TRBJ2-7; TRBD1 agrees at 10 bases. This CDR3 has 16 amino acids. Looked up from germline, CDR1 is MDHEN and CDR2 is SYDVKM. V lost 2 bases to trimming and J lost 3 bases; unmatched junction nucleotides: 7.

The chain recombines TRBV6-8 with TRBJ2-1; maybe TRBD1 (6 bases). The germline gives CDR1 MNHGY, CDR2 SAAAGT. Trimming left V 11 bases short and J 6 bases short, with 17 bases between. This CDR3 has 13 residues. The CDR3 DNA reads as TGTGCCGCCCGAGGGCAGGGGAGCAATGAGCAGTTCTTC. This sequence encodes CAARGQGSNEQFF.

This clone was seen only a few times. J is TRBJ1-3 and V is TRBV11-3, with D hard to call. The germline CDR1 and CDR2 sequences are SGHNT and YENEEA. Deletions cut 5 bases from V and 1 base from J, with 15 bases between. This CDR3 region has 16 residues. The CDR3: CASSPIIGRSGNTIYF. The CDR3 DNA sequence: TGTGCCAGCAGCCCAATCATCGGCAGGTCTGGAAACACCATATATTTT.